The clone carrying this T cell receptor beta chain came up a few times. Stated time point: newly diagnosed GD, antithyroid drugs for less than 3 months. Researchers made the TCR library from RNA that was extracted from PBMCs. This specimen belongs to a study of regulatory T cells in long-lasting Graves disease. To make TCR beta libraries, researchers used iRepertoire HTBI primers and Arm-PCR of CDR3 regions. TCRdb fed the multiplex PCR reads into MiXCR, producing one record per CDR3 protein. The repertoire consists of fewer than 550,000 distinct CDR3 sequences, with about 16% occurring once and the leading ten covering 20% to 30%. CDR1 and CDR2 (germline): SGHRS, YFSETQ. The V gene lost 3 bases and the J gene lost 5 bases, with 14 bases spanning the gap. CDR3 length: 14 amino acids. The data were also submitted as part of a second study, on T cells in Graves' hyperthyroidism and ophthalmopathy. From that second work: Subjects aged 18 to 65 presented with newly diagnosed hyperthyroidism of less than 2 months' duration. TCR CDR3 regions were first amplified by RT-PCR with HTBI primers. In blood, most of the thyroid clonotypes expanded above 0.001 were also present.

The material was peripheral blood mononuclear cells (PBMCs), obtained at new diagnosis, from a patient treated with antithyroid drugs. This chain uses TRBV5-1 with TRBJ2-5; a possible D gene is TRBD2 (5 bases). The sequence was collected from a woman aged 35-65 years with Graves disease. CDR3 in amino acids: CASSSGLLGETQYF. CDR3 coding DNA: TGCGCCAGCAGCTCCGGACTGCTAGGGGAGACCCAGTACTTC.